The source of this T cell receptor beta chain is a study of monozygotic twins with inflammatory bowel disease. On this clonotype: Its antigen is undetermined.

The template was total RNA from whole blood, with no T cell sorting. Each CDR3 protein gets one entry in TCRdb, which reprocessed the 5' RACE reads and gives no DNA. The sample has 400,000 to 500,000 distinct CDR3 sequences. The V gene's germline CDR1 is SGHRS and CDR2 YFSETQ. CDR3 size: 14 residues. Findings of the study overall: Separate T cell subtypes could not be resolved from one another.

Sequencing was done on a sample of blood. The receptor's source is a human donor with ulcerative colitis or Crohn's disease, or a healthy co-twin of an affected twin (not recorded which). The chain employs TRBV5-1 and TRBJ1-2. The CDR3 sequence: CASSSAHSNYGYTF.